This T cell receptor (beta chain) was captured by sequencing in a study of spatial heterogeneity in lung cancer. The sample's time point: sample taken at primary tumor resection. Sequencing covered unsorted whole RNA taken from tumor, nontumor lung or frozen PBMC. TCR cDNA molecules each carried a unique molecular identifier. MiXCR, run by TCRdb on the 5' RACE reads, gives a single entry per CDR3 protein. This sample has around 40,000 distinct CDR3 sequences, with around 5.5% found just once. This CDR3 region has 16 residues. CDR1 SEHNR and CDR2 FQNEAQ come from the germline V gene (reference sequence). The junction had 4 bases not matched to a gene; V was cut back by 1 base and J by 0 bases.

This rearrangement joins TRBV7-9 to TRBJ2-3; TRBD2 matches at 7 bases. The TCR originated in a female donor with early-stage non-small cell lung cancer. The source material was PBMCs, sampled at surgery. The chain's CDR3 is CASSLDWRGSTDTQYF. The CDR3, as DNA: TGTGCCAGCAGCTTAGATTGGCGGGGGAGCACAGATACGCAGTATTTT.